This T cell receptor (beta chain) comes out of a study of shared clonotypes between healthy human individuals. General observations from the study: It was the non-shared clonotypes that had lower generation probabilities than clonotypes shared by all four donors.

Details on this clone: The target antigen is unknown.

V was clipped by 5 bases and J by 9 bases, with 20 bases between them. Germline CDR1 SGHVS, CDR2 FNYEAQ. CDR3 size: 15 residues. The repertoire was sequenced with immunoSEQ multiplex PCR; TCRdb's copy has only in-frame clones and lacks some. Of over 1.5 million clones listed, about 98% are singletons. Sequenced sample: naive CD4+ T cells sorted from blood. Regarding subset: CD45RA+ positively selected. This TCR was sampled from a man aged 25-45 years in good health. V and J are TRBV7-6 and TRBJ2-1, with D tentatively TRBD1 (7 bases). The CDR3 DNA follows: TGTGCCAGCAGCCTGTCTGGGGCAGGGGGAGGTGAGCAGTTCTTC. This translates into CASSLSGAGGGEQFF.